Each of the 32 T cell receptor beta chains below was sequenced from the same sample in a study of blood T cell repertoires in COVID-19. Assay: immunoSEQ multiplex PCR; the TCRdb copy retains only in-frame clones and omits some. This table holds 160,000 or so clones, approximately 87% found once. The sequenced material came from peripheral blood. These receptors were taken from a woman in her seventies with COVID-19, enrolled during active disease.

J is TRBJ1-1 and V is TRBV9, with 7 bases fitting TRBD1. Germline CDR1 SGDLS, CDR2 YYNGEE. Trimming at V came to 2 bases and at J to 5 bases, leaving 3 bases not matched to a gene. CDR3 length: 13 amino acids. The CDR3 region is CASSVTGETEAFF. The CDR3 DNA follows: TGTGCCAGCAGCGTCACAGGGGAGACTGAAGCTTTCTTT.

The chain is built from TRBV14 and TRBJ2-1; TRBD2 is a possible D gene (5 bases). V was shortened by 4 bases and J by 9 bases, with 10 bases between the two germline ends. The germline V gene has CDR1 SGHDN and CDR2 FVKESK. The CDR3 is 12 residues long. DNA of the CDR3: TGTGCCAGCAGCCCAAGTAGCGTTGAGCAGTTCTTC. Protein product: CASSPSSVEQFF.

The CDR3 sequence is CASTSESTDTQYF. CDR3 nucleotide sequence: TGTGCCTCGACTAGCGAGAGCACAGATACGCAGTATTTT. J is TRBJ2-3 and V is TRBV30, with 8 positions matching TRBD2. With 7 bases clipped from V and 0 bases from J, the junction kept 3 bases outside the gene matches. There are 13 residues in the CDR3. From germline, CDR1 is GTSNPN and CDR2 SVGIG (reference sequence).

V and J are TRBV2 and TRBJ2-2; 7 nucleotides agree with TRBD1. The V gene's germline CDR1 is SNHLY and CDR2 FYNNEI. J was trimmed by 5 bases and V by 7 bases; bases with no gene match: 7. The length of the CDR3 is 14 residues. The CDR3 protein is CASTKSQGTGELFF. The CDR3 nucleotides read TGTGCCAGCACCAAATCACAGGGGACCGGGGAGCTGTTTTTT. Full variable domain (rest looked up from reference TRBV2 and TRBJ2-2): EPEVTQTPSHQVTQMGQEVILRCVPISNHLYFYWYRQILGQKVEFLVSFYNNEISEKSEIFDDQFSVERPDGSNFTLKIRSTKLEDSAMYFCASTKSQGTGELFFGEGSRLTVL.

The rearrangement uses TRBV19 and TRBJ1-1; 7 nucleotides align to TRBD1. This CDR3 has 13 amino acids. Per germline, CDR1 LNHDA and CDR2 SQIVND (reference sequence). Trimming removed 8 bases from V and 1 base from J; junction bases left unmatched: 4. The CDR3 loop reads CASETGRNTEAFF. Written as DNA, the CDR3 is TGTGCCAGTGAGACAGGGAGGAACACTGAAGCTTTCTTT.

V and J are TRBV18 and TRBJ2-7, with 11 bases aligning to TRBD1. V gave up 3 bases and J gave up 2 bases; unmatched junction bases: 3. Germline-derived CDR1 and CDR2 are KGHSH and LQKENI. The CDR3 length is 15 residues. The CDR3 region is CASSPGQGAAYEQYF. CDR3 nucleotides: TGTGCCAGCTCACCCGGACAGGGGGCAGCCTACGAGCAGTACTTC.

V gene TRBV5-1 combines with J gene TRBJ1-2; 10 positions match TRBD1. Trimming removed 4 bases from V and 1 base from J; junction bases left unmatched: 4. The CDR3 runs 15 residues. Germline V CDR1 and CDR2: SGHRS, YFSETQ. CDR3 DNA: TGCGCCAGCAGCCCCGGACAGGGGGATAACTATGGCTACACCTTC. Residues: CASSPGQGDNYGYTF.

The chain employs TRBV27 and TRBJ2-4; 7 nucleotides line up with TRBD1. Looked up from germline, CDR1 is MNHEY and CDR2 is SMNVEV (reference sequence). V was clipped by 6 bases and J by 8 bases; unmatched bases: 7. The CDR3 has 13 residues. Here the CDR3 reads CASRRTGSDIQYF. CDR3 DNA: TGTGCCAGCAGGAGGACAGGATCGGACATTCAGTACTTC.

The chain links TRBV28 to TRBJ1-4; possible D gene TRBD1, 5 bases. V was cut by 5 bases and J by 7 bases, with 11 bases left in between. The CDR3 runs to 13 residues. Germline CDR1 is MDHEN and CDR2 is SYDVKM. CDR3 in DNA: TGTGCCAGCAGTCCTCCCCAGGGTGAAAAACTGTTTTTT. Translated: CASSPPQGEKLFF.

The V and J genes are TRBV7-9 and TRBJ2-1; 11 bases match TRBD1. The CDR3 consists of 18 residues. V lost 8 bases to trimming and J lost 0 bases; unmatched junction nucleotides: 12. Germline CDR1 SEHNR, CDR2 FQNEAQ (reference sequence). CDR3 in DNA: TGTGCCAGCCCCGGACAGGGGGCGAGACTTAGCTCCTACAATGAGCAGTTCTTC. Translated, it gives CASPGQGARLSSYNEQFF.

The rearrangement links TRBV5-1 to TRBJ1-6; no clear D gene. The CDR3 is made up of 15 amino acids. The V gene's germline CDR1 is SGHRS and CDR2 YFSETQ. The germline V and J ends were trimmed by 0 bases and 13 bases, with 17 bases remaining between them. The CDR3 DNA follows: TGCGCCAGCAGCTTGGTCACCGCTCAAATTAGCCCCCTCCACTTT. Translating it yields CASSLVTAQISPLHF.

This chain uses TRBV5-1 with TRBJ1-3; TRBD1 matches at 10 bases. This CDR3 region has 16 residues. V lost 5 bases, J lost 1 base, and 6 bases stayed unmatched. Germline-derived CDR1 and CDR2 are SGHRS and YFSETQ. CDR3 coding DNA: TGCGCCAGCAGGTCCGGGACAGGGGTTTCTGGAAACACCATATATTTT. This gives the protein CASRSGTGVSGNTIYF.

The V call is TRBV19, the J call TRBJ2-2, with TRBD1 matching 8 bases. This CDR3 contains 15 residues. The junction had 4 bases not matched to a gene; V was cut back by 4 bases and J by 3 bases. Germline V lookup: CDR1 LNHDA, CDR2 SQIVND (reference sequence). CDR3 sequence reads: CASSSRTGYTGELFF. The CDR3 nucleotides read TGTGCCAGTAGTAGTAGGACAGGGTACACCGGGGAGCTGTTTTTT.

This clone occurred a few times. The chain couples TRBV7-6 to TRBJ1-5; D unclear. Deletions cut 1 base from V and 5 bases from J, with 12 bases between. Germline values: CDR1 SGHVS, CDR2 FNYEAQ. The CDR3 extends over 15 amino acids. CDR3 sequence reads: CASSLVIGEDQPQHF. The CDR3, as DNA: TGTGCCAGCAGCTTAGTAATTGGGGAGGATCAGCCCCAGCATTTT. The variable domain in full, completed from reference TRBV7-6 and TRBJ1-5, reads GAGVSQSPRYKVTKRGQDVALRCDPISGHVSLYWYRQALGQGPEFLTYFNYEAQQDKSGLPNDRFSAERPEGSISTLTIQRTEQRDSAMYRCASSLVIGEDQPQHFGDGTRLSIL.

The rearrangement links TRBV30 to TRBJ1-1, with D perhaps matching TRBD1 (5 bases). The germline gives CDR1 GTSNPN, CDR2 SVGIG (reference sequence). CDR3 size: 14 residues. Trimming took off 0 bases at V and 0 bases at J, with 8 bases between the two ends. CDR3 nucleotides: TGTGCCTGGAGTGTGGGGCAGTTGAACACTGAAGCTTTCTTT. As protein: CAWSVGQLNTEAFF. The entire variable domain, with the rest obtained from reference TRBV30 and TRBJ1-1, is as follows: SQTIHQWPATLVQPVGSPLSLECTVEGTSNPNLYWYRQAAGRGLQLLFYSVGIGQISSEVPQNLSASRPQDRQFILSSKKLLLSDSGFYLCAWSVGQLNTEAFFGQGTRLTVV.

The chain links TRBV7-8 to TRBJ2-5; 13 positions agree with TRBD2. The junction had 6 bases not matched to a gene; V was cut back by 3 bases and J by 2 bases. This CDR3 is 17 amino acids long. Germline CDR1 is SGHVS and CDR2 is FQNEAQ. The CDR3 DNA reads TGTGCCAGCAGCTTCCGACTAGCGGGGGGTTTTCAAGAGACCCAGTACTTC. This sequence encodes CASSFRLAGGFQETQYF.

The table lists this clone with a count of one. V gene TRBV5-5 combines with J gene TRBJ2-2; perhaps TRBD1 as D (6 bases). Germline loops: CDR1 SGHKS, CDR2 YYEKEE (reference sequence). Trimming cost V 4 bases and J 5 bases, with 18 bases left between them. The CDR3 loop spans 16 amino acids. Here the CDR3 reads CASSLSRGSGTGELFF. For the CDR3, the DNA is TGTGCCAGCAGCCTCTCGAGGGGGAGTGGGACCGGGGAGCTGTTTTTT.

V is TRBV5-1 and J is TRBJ1-2; 7 nucleotides align to TRBD1. Germline CDR1 is SGHRS and CDR2 is YFSETQ. The CDR3 is 16 residues long. V dropped 4 bases and J dropped 3; count of bases not matched to a gene: 12. In nucleotides, the CDR3 is TGCGCCAGCAGCCCTTACTCTGACAGGGCGGACTATGGCTACACCTTC. Amino acids: CASSPYSDRADYGYTF.

The chain carries TRBV5-1 and TRBJ1-5; 8 bases match TRBD1. The germline V gene encodes CDR1 SGHRS and CDR2 YFSETQ. The CDR3 has 14 residues. V was clipped by 6 bases and J by 6 bases; unmatched bases: 8. CDR3 in DNA: TGCGCCAGCACGACAGGGGAAATCGGTCAGCCCCAGCATTTT. It yields the protein CASTTGEIGQPQHF.

This clone was seen a few times. V usage is TRBV6-5 and J usage is TRBJ1-2; 7 bases are shared with TRBD1. The CDR3 runs to 13 residues. J was trimmed by 6 bases and V by 7 bases; bases with no gene match: 8. Germline assignment: CDR1 MNHEY and CDR2 SVGAGI. The CDR3 sequence: CASTPRGRNGYTF. As DNA, the CDR3 is TGTGCCAGCACCCCTAGGGGGCGTAATGGCTACACCTTC.

CDR3 sequence reads: CASSQGTGGYNEQYF. DNA for the CDR3: TGTGCCAGCAGCCAGGGGACAGGGGGATACAACGAGCAGTACTTC. This chain links TRBV3-1 (or the pseudogene TRBV3-2) with TRBJ2-7; TRBD1 agrees at 11 bases. Germline V gives CDR1 LGHDT, CDR2 YNNKEL (reference sequence). This CDR3 region has 15 residues. Germline trimming cut 3 bases from V and 5 bases from J; bases unmatched to any gene: 6.

The V and J genes are TRBV28 and TRBJ1-5; a possible D gene is TRBD1 (6 bases). V lost 3 bases to trimming and J lost 5 bases, with 11 bases between them. Per the germline V gene, CDR1 is MDHEN and CDR2 is SYDVKM. The CDR3 consists of 14 residues. CDR3 amino acids: CASSFLNRDQPQHF. The CDR3 DNA sequence: TGTGCCAGCAGTTTCCTTAACAGGGATCAGCCCCAGCATTTT.

The CDR3 region is CASSLEARFSYEQYF. DNA for the CDR3: TGTGCCAGCAGCTTAGAAGCGCGGTTCTCCTACGAGCAGTACTTC. The rearrangement links TRBV7-2 to TRBJ2-7; D is uncertain. V lost 1 base, J lost 0 bases, and 10 bases lay in between. The CDR3 extends over 15 amino acids. CDR1 SGHTA and CDR2 FQGNSA come from the germline V gene.

This chain connects TRBV18 to TRBJ1-1, with unresolved D. Trimming took 3 bases from V and 0 from J, leaving 8 bases between them. The CDR3 extends over 14 amino acids. CDR1 is KGHSH and CDR2 is LQKENI in the germline V gene. In DNA form, the CDR3 reads TGTGCCAGCTCACCGGAGCAGATGAACACTGAAGCTTTCTTT. It yields the protein CASSPEQMNTEAFF.

J is TRBJ2-5 and V is TRBV15; a weak D match, TRBD2 (6 bases). Between the trimmed V and J ends, which lost 0 bases and 5 bases, there was a span of 13 bases. This CDR3 is built from 15 residues. The germline CDR1 and CDR2 sequences are LNHNV and YYDKDF (reference sequence). CDR3 sequence reads: CATSRDRGAGETQYF. The CDR3 DNA sequence: TGTGCCACCAGCAGAGATAGAGGGGCGGGGGAGACCCAGTACTTC.

J is TRBJ2-3 and V is TRBV5-1; D ambiguous. CDR1 is SGHRS and CDR2 is YFSETQ in the germline V gene. This CDR3 comprises 14 residues. V lost 2 bases and J 0 bases, leaving 7 bases between the germline ends. CDR3 DNA sequence: TGCGCCAGCAGCTTCCGGGTGAGCACAGATACGCAGTATTTT. As protein: CASSFRVSTDTQYF.

The gene calls are TRBV5-1 and TRBJ1-1; D is possibly TRBD1 (6 bases). CDR1 is SGHRS and CDR2 is YFSETQ in the germline V gene. This CDR3 is 15 amino acids long. The V gene lost 3 bases and the J gene lost 4 bases, with 16 bases spanning the gap. The CDR3 DNA sequence: TGCGCCAGCAGCTCCCTGGGGGGGGCCAGCACTGAAGCTTTCTTT. Its translation is CASSSLGGASTEAFF.

V gene TRBV28 combines with J gene TRBJ2-3; 9 bases agree with TRBD2. The CDR3 covers 16 residues. Per germline, CDR1 MDHEN and CDR2 SYDVKM. J lost 0 bases, V lost 3 bases, and 4 bases had no gene match. This CDR3 is CASSFRAGGSTDTQYF. The CDR3 DNA sequence: TGTGCCAGCAGTTTTAGAGCGGGGGGAAGCACAGATACGCAGTATTTT.

The V and J genes are TRBV6-5 and TRBJ2-5; TRBD2 matches 10 bases. V gave up 6 bases and J gave up 4 bases; unmatched junction bases: 8. Germline CDR1 is MNHEY and CDR2 is SVGAGI. The CDR3 totals 15 residues. The DNA of the CDR3 is TGTGCCAGCAGCATGACTAGCGGGCGGGGAGAGACCCAGTACTTC. Translation: CASSMTSGRGETQYF.

This chain links TRBV30 with TRBJ1-2; 8 bases match TRBD1. With 1 base clipped from V and 7 bases from J, the junction kept 8 bases outside the gene matches. Germline V gene sequence: CDR1 GTSNPN, CDR2 SVGIG (reference sequence). This CDR3 is built from 14 residues. This CDR3 is CAWSGTGSSFGYTF. The CDR3 coding sequence is TGTGCCTGGAGTGGGACAGGGTCGAGCTTTGGCTACACCTTC.

CDR3 coding DNA: TGTGCCAGCTCACCAGGGACAGGGCAAGAGCAGTACTTC. This codes for CASSPGTGQEQYF. The V and J genes are TRBV18 and TRBJ2-7, with 9 bases aligning to TRBD1. The germline gives CDR1 KGHSH, CDR2 LQKENI. V trimming: 2 bases; J trimming: 7 bases; junction bases outside the gene matches: 3. The length of the CDR3 is 13 residues.

The chain has TRBV9 and TRBJ2-3; 12 bases map to TRBD2. Germline loops: CDR1 SGDLS, CDR2 YYNGEE. The CDR3 consists of 15 residues. Germline trimming cut 4 bases from V and 6 bases from J; bases unmatched to any gene: 6. The CDR3 loop reads CASSLRLAGVDTQYF. The CDR3 coding sequence is TGTGCCAGCAGCCTAAGACTAGCGGGGGTGGATACGCAGTATTTT.